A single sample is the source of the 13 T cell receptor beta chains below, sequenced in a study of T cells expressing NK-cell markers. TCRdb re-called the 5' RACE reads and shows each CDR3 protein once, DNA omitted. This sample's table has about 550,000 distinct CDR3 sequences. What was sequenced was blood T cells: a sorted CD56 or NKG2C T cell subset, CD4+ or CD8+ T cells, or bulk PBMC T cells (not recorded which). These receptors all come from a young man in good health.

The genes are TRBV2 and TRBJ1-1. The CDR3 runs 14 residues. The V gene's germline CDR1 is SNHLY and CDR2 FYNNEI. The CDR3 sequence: CASTIDRGNTEAFF.

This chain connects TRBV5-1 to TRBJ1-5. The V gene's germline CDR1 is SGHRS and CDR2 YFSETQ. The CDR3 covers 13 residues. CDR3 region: CASSLAPYQPQHF.

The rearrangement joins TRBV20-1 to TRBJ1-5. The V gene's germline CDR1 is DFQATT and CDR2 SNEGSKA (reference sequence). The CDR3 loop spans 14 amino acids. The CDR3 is CSARDGGSGSPQHF.

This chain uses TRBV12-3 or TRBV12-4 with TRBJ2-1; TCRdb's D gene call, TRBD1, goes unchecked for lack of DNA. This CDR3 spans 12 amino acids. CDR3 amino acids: CASGDKRQGEFF.

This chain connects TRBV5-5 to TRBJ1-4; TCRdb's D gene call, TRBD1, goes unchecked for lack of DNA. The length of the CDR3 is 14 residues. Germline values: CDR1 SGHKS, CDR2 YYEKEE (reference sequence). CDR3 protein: CASALWGGDEKLFF.

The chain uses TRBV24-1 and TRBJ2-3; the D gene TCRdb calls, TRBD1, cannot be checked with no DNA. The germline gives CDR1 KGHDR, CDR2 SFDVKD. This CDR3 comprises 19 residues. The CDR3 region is CATSDFRGTDWGTRDTQYF.

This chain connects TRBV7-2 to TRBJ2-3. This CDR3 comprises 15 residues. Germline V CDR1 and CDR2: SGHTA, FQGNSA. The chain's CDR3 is CASSLAGAWTDTQYF.

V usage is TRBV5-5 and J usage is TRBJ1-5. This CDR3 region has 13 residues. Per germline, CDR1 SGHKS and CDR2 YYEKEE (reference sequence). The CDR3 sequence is CASSLTAGQPQHF.

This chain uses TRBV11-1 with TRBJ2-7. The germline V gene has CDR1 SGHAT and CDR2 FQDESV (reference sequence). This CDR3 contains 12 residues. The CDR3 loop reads CASSNPSTRQYF.

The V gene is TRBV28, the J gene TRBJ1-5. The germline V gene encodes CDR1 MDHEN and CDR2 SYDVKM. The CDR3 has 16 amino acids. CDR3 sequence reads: CASSPEGIVGNQPQHF.

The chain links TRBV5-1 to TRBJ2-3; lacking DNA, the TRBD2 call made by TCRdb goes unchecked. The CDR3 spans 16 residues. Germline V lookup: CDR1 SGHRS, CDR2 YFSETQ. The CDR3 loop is CASGRLAGGPADTQYF.

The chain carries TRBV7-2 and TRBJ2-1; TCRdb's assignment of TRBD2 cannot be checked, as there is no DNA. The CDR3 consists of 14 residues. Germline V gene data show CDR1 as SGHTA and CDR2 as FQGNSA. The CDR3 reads CASSFTGLVSEQFF.

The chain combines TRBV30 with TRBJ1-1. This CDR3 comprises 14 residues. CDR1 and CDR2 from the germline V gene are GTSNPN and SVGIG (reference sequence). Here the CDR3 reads CAWSVQAKDTEAFF.